One and the same sample provided the 26 T cell receptor beta chains below, sequenced in a study of shared clonotypes between healthy human individuals (dated by TCRdb to 2018 to 2021). The library was made by the immunoSEQ multiplex PCR assay. TCRdb carries this immuneACCESS record with in-frame sequences only. Its versions omit some clonotypes, under half of them owing to an unresolved V gene in the studies checked, with the rest unexplained. The sample table lists fewer than 1.8 million clones, approximately 98.5% of them with a count of one. The ten largest account for about 0.35% of the sample. Material: naive CD4+ T cells sorted from blood. According to the study, the label for this sample's cell subset or site signals: CD45RA+ positively selected. Source of these receptors: a man in his thirties or forties in good health.

The rearrangement links TRBV2 to TRBJ2-1, with 7 bases fitting TRBD2. The CDR3 has 15 amino acids. The ends lost 1 base at V and 2 bases at J; junction bases unmatched: 2. From germline, CDR1 is SNHLY and CDR2 FYNNEI. This CDR3 reads CASSEERGAYNEQFF. The CDR3 nucleotides read TGTGCCAGCAGTGAAGAGCGGGGAGCCTACAATGAGCAGTTCTTC.

For the CDR3, the DNA is TGTGCCAGCAGCGTAGCGGATTCTGGGGCCAACGTCCTGACTTTC. This translates into CASSVADSGANVLTF. The gene calls are TRBV9 and TRBJ2-6; D gene unclear. The V and J ends lost 0 bases and 1 base respectively, with 5 bases between them. This CDR3 has 15 residues. CDR1 and CDR2 (germline): SGDLS, YYNGEE.

V and J are TRBV19 and TRBJ2-1; possible D gene TRBD1, 7 bases. V lost 2 bases and J 0 bases, leaving 17 bases between the germline ends. Germline V gives CDR1 LNHDA, CDR2 SQIVND (reference sequence). The CDR3 runs 18 residues. CDR3 bases: TGTGCCAGTAGTATAACCCGAGGCGGGACAGTCTCCTACAATGAGCAGTTCTTC. Protein: CASSITRGGTVSYNEQFF.

The chain uses TRBV21-1 and TRBJ2-5; the table assigns TRBD2, which was not confirmed against the DNA. TRBV21-1 constitutes a pseudogene. This CDR3 has 18 residues. The CDR3 reads CASSIPPTSGRPQETQYF. The CDR3 nucleotides read TGTGCCAGCAGCATTCCCCCGACTAGCGGGAGGCCGCAAGAGACCCAGTACTTC.

This clone was detected only once. The rearrangement links TRBV5-4 to TRBJ2-5; TRBD1 agrees at 10 bases. Trimming removed 4 bases from V and 5 bases from J; junction bases left unmatched: 14. Germline V gene sequence: CDR1 SGHNT, CDR2 YYREEE (reference sequence). CDR3 length: 17 residues. The CDR3 DNA reads as TGTGCCAGCAGCCAACAACCGGGACAGGGGTTAGGGGAGACCCAGTACTTC. This gives the protein CASSQQPGQGLGETQYF. The complete variable domain, with remaining parts taken from reference TRBV5-4 and TRBJ2-5, reads ETGVTQSPTHLIKTRGQQVTLRCSSQSGHNTVSWYQQALGQGPQFIFQYYREEENGRGNFPPRFSGLQFPNYSSELNVNALELDDSALYLCASSQQPGQGLGETQYFGPGTRLLVL.

This chain joins TRBV6-1 and TRBJ1-2; 7 nucleotides match TRBD1. The germline gives CDR1 MNHNS, CDR2 SASEGT. The CDR3 totals 13 residues. V was clipped by 7 bases and J by 3 bases; unmatched bases: 5. CDR3 DNA: TGTGCCAGCAAAACAGGGGCCTACTATGGCTACACCTTC. Its protein is CASKTGAYYGYTF.

This rearrangement joins TRBV9 to TRBJ2-2, with D unresolved. V lost 1 base and J 5 bases, leaving 12 bases between the germline ends. From germline, CDR1 is SGDLS and CDR2 YYNGEE. The CDR3 covers 15 residues. CDR3 region: CASSVLVGETGELFF. CDR3 coding DNA: TGTGCCAGCAGCGTATTGGTGGGCGAGACCGGGGAGCTGTTTTTT.

This chain joins TRBV10-3 and TRBJ2-7, with TRBD1 as a possible D gene (6 bases). Germline CDR1 and CDR2: ENHRY and SYGVKD. The CDR3 runs 14 residues. V gave up 4 bases and J gave up 6 bases, with 16 bases separating them. In DNA, the CDR3 is TGTGCCATCAGTGGCCCCCGAACAGGGAGCGAGCAGTACTTC. This sequence encodes CAISGPRTGSEQYF.

The V call is TRBV5-5, the J call TRBJ1-4, with 12 nucleotides matching TRBD1. The CDR3 length is 15 residues. Germline V gene lookup returns CDR1 SGHKS and CDR2 YYEKEE (reference sequence). V lost 4 bases to trimming and J lost 7 bases; unmatched junction nucleotides: 5. The CDR3 DNA follows: TGTGCCAGCAGCGCGCCGGGACAGGGGGCTGAAAAACTGTTTTTT. Translation gives CASSAPGQGAEKLFF.

This clone was seen a single time. The chain is built from TRBV11-2 and TRBJ2-5; the D gene is possibly TRBD2 (6 bases). This CDR3 spans 14 amino acids. V lost 5 bases to trimming and J lost 1 base, with 11 bases between them. Looked up from germline, CDR1 is SGHAT and CDR2 is FQNNGV. CDR3 sequence reads: CASSPLGGQETQYF. The CDR3 coding sequence is TGTGCCAGCAGCCCCCTCGGGGGCCAAGAGACCCAGTACTTC. Based on the CDR3 plus reference TRBV11-2 and TRBJ2-5, the full variable domain is EAGVAQSPRYKIIEKRQSVAFWCNPISGHATLYWYQQILGQGPKLLIQFQNNGVVDDSQLPKDRFSAERLKGVDSTLKIQPAKLEDSAVYLCASSPLGGQETQYFGPGTRLLVL.

This rearrangement joins TRBV19 to TRBJ1-2; D is unclear. With 3 bases removed from V and 9 bases from J, the gap between germline ends came to 8 bases. This CDR3 spans 11 amino acids. CDR1 and CDR2 (germline): LNHDA, SQIVND (reference sequence). DNA of the CDR3: TGTGCCAGTAGTATTCGATCGAGCTACACCTTC. It yields the protein CASSIRSSYTF.

DNA of the CDR3: TGTGCCAGCAGCTTAATTGGGTCAGTAGATACGCAGTATTTT. Its protein product is CASSLIGSVDTQYF. This chain joins TRBV7-2 and TRBJ2-3; D call uncertain. Per the germline V gene, CDR1 is SGHTA and CDR2 is FQGNSA. V shed 2 bases and J shed 5 bases, with 11 bases lying between them. The CDR3 length is 14 residues.

The J gene is TRBJ2-7, the V gene TRBV7-9; 8 nucleotides align to TRBD1. CDR1 and CDR2 (germline): SEHNR, FQNEAQ (reference sequence). This CDR3 spans 12 amino acids. Trimming cost V 10 bases and J 2 bases; bases outside gene matches: 4. CDR3 loop: CATRTGPYEQYF. The CDR3 region has the DNA TGTGCCACAAGGACAGGGCCCTACGAGCAGTACTTC.

This rearrangement joins TRBV6-5 to TRBJ2-1; possible D gene TRBD2, 6 bases. V was trimmed by 0 bases and J by 6 bases, leaving 15 bases between them. The CDR3 has 16 residues. The germline CDR1 and CDR2 sequences are MNHEY and SVGAGI. This chain's CDR3 is CASSYSKDRRGNEQFF. The CDR3 nucleotides read TGTGCCAGCAGTTACTCAAAGGACCGGAGGGGCAATGAGCAGTTCTTC.

V usage is TRBV28 and J usage is TRBJ1-4; TRBD1 aligns across 7 bases. Trimming cost V 2 bases and J 8 bases; bases outside gene matches: 8. CDR3 size: 15 residues. The germline V gene has CDR1 MDHEN and CDR2 SYDVKM. CDR3 nucleotide sequence: TGTGCCAGCAGTTTAGACGCAGGGGGATTGGAAAAACTGTTTTTT. This encodes CASSLDAGGLEKLFF. Full variable domain (outside the CDR3, taken from reference TRBV28 and TRBJ1-4): DVKVTQSSRYLVKRTGEKVFLECVQDMDHENMFWYRQDPGLGLRLIYFSYDVKMKEKGDIPEGYSVSREKKERFSLILESASTNQTSMYLCASSLDAGGLEKLFFGSGTQLSVL.

The CDR3 protein is CASGSRSNEQFF. The CDR3 nucleotides are TGTGCTAGTGGTTCTCGTAGCAATGAGCAGTTCTTC. This chain connects TRBV12-5 to TRBJ2-1; D uncertain. Germline V gene lookup returns CDR1 LGHNT and CDR2 FRNRAP. CDR3 length: 12 residues. V lost 4 bases to trimming and J lost 6 bases, with 7 bases between them.

This chain links TRBV5-1 with TRBJ2-7, with TRBD1 matching over 7 bases. V shed 0 bases and J 3 bases; nucleotides not matched to a gene: 3. Germline V lookup: CDR1 SGHRS, CDR2 YFSETQ. The CDR3 is 14 residues long. CDR3 sequence (DNA): TGCGCCAGCAGCTTGGCCCAGGGGGTCTACGAGCAGTACTTC. It specifies CASSLAQGVYEQYF.

This chain joins TRBV25-1 and TRBJ2-3; D gene uncertain. This CDR3 spans 14 amino acids. CDR1 and CDR2 from the germline V gene are MGHDK and SYGVNS. The V and J ends lost 1 base and 8 bases respectively, with 13 bases between them. CDR3 loop: CASSEFRDGATQYF. The DNA of the CDR3 is TGTGCCAGCAGTGAATTTCGAGATGGAGCTACGCAGTATTTT.

J is TRBJ2-7 and V is TRBV27; 8 nucleotides align to TRBD1. Germline CDR1 and CDR2: MNHEY and SMNVEV (reference sequence). The CDR3 consists of 13 residues. The V and J ends lost 3 bases and 6 bases, in that order; junction bases with no gene match: 4. As DNA, the CDR3 is TGTGCCAGCAGTTTTCCAGGGGGCGTCGAGCAGTACTTC. Translation: CASSFPGGVEQYF.

This chain connects TRBV6-1 to TRBJ1-4; weak D call: TRBD1 (5 bases). Deletions cut 11 bases from V and 0 bases from J, with 16 bases between. Germline V CDR1 and CDR2: MNHNS, SASEGT. The CDR3 runs 15 residues. CDR3 amino acids: CAGRDGHATNEKLFF. CDR3 sequence (DNA): TGTGCCGGCCGGGACGGCCACGCAACTAATGAAAAACTGTTTTTT.

The J gene is TRBJ1-3, the V gene TRBV6-1; D call uncertain. The CDR3 has 15 amino acids. The V end lost 3 bases, the J end lost 0 bases, and 9 bases lay between the germline ends. CDR1 is MNHNS and CDR2 is SASEGT in the germline V gene. CDR3 in DNA: TGTGCCAGCAGTGAGAATCTTAGCTCTGGAAACACCATATATTTT. This sequence encodes CASSENLSSGNTIYF.

The chain carries TRBV19 and TRBJ2-7; perhaps TRBD1 as D (6 bases). Trimming pared 6 bases from V and 3 bases from J, leaving 18 bases between. Germline assignment: CDR1 LNHDA and CDR2 SQIVND (reference sequence). The length of the CDR3 is 15 residues. The CDR3 is CASRSRDTALYEQYF. The DNA of the CDR3 is TGTGCCAGTAGGAGCCGGGACACCGCCCTCTACGAGCAGTACTTC.

The CDR3 DNA follows: TGTGCCAGCAGTGAATATTGGACGGAGCATGAAGCTTTCTTT. Translated, it gives CASSEYWTEHEAFF. V gene TRBV25-1 combines with J gene TRBJ1-1; D unresolved. Per germline, CDR1 MGHDK and CDR2 SYGVNS. Trimming pared 0 bases from V and 7 bases from J, leaving 12 bases between. The CDR3 loop spans 14 amino acids.

With respect to this clone: Other DNA sequences in this specimen translate into the identical CDR3. The chain employs TRBV20-1 and TRBJ2-1, with D possibly TRBD1 on 5 matching bases. The germline V gene encodes CDR1 DFQATT and CDR2 SNEGSKA (reference sequence). V was clipped by 6 bases and J by 7 bases, with 10 bases between them. The CDR3 is made up of 11 amino acids. The CDR3 DNA is TGCAGTGCAGCCCCAGGGAATGAGCAGTTCTTC. This translates into CSAAPGNEQFF.

As DNA, the CDR3 is TGTGCCAGCAGCCGTACTAGCGTCGACTACGAGCAGTACTTC. Encoded protein: CASSRTSVDYEQYF. The J gene is TRBJ2-7, the V gene TRBV7-8, with TRBD2 matching 7 bases. V lost 5 bases to trimming and J lost 3 bases; unmatched junction nucleotides: 7. Germline CDR1 is SGHVS and CDR2 is FQNEAQ. CDR3 length: 14 residues.

The chain carries TRBV2 and TRBJ1-2, with D hard to call. The CDR3 is made up of 11 amino acids. V lost 6 bases and J 7 bases, leaving 9 bases between the germline ends. In germline, CDR1 is SNHLY, CDR2 FYNNEI. The CDR3 region has the DNA TGTGCCAGCAGGGGTCGGTCTGGCTACACCTTC. Translation: CASRGRSGYTF.